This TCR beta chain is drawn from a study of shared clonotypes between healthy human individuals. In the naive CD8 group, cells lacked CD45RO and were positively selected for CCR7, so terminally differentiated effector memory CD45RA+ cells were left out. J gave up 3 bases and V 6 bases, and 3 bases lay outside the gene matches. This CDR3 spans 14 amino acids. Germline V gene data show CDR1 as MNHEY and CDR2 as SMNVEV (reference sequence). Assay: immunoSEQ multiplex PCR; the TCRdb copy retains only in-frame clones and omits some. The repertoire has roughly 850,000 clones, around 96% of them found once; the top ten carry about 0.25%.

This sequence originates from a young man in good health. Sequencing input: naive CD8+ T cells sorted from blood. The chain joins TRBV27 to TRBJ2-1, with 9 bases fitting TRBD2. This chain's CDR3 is CASSNSGGYNEQFF. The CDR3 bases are TGTGCCAGCAGCAATAGCGGGGGCTACAATGAGCAGTTCTTC.